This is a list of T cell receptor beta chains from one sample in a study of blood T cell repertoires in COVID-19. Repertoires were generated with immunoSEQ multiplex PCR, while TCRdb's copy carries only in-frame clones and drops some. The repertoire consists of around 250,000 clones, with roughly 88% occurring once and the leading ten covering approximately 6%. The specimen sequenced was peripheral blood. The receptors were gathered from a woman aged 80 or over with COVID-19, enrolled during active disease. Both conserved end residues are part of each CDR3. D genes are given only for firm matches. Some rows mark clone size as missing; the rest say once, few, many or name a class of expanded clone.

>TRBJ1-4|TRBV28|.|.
TGTGCCAGCAGTTCGGTAAAGACAAGTGAAAAACTGTTTTTT
CASSSVKTSEKLFF
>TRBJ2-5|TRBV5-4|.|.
TGTGCCAGCAGCTTAGGGGCGTGGCAAGAGACCCAGTACTTC
CASSLGAWQETQYF
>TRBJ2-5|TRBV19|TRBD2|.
TGTGCCAGTAGTATAGGTCTAGCGGACTCCCAAGAGACCCAGTACTTC
CASSIGLADSQETQYF
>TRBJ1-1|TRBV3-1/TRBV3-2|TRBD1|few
TGTGCCAGCAGCCGAGGGACAGGGGGCACTGAAGCTTTCTTT
CASSRGTGGTEAFF
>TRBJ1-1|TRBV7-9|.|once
TGTGCCAGCAGCTTTCCTCGGGGATCTGAAGCTTTCTTT
CASSFPRGSEAFF
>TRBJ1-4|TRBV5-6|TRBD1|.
TGTGCCAGCAGGTCCGGGACAGGAGGAACCCTACGTGAAAAACTGTTTTTT
CASRSGTGGTLREKLFF
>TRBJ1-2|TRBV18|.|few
TGTGCCAGCTCTCAACGGGAAAAGGGCTACACCTTC
CASSQREKGYTF
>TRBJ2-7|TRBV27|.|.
TGTGCCAGCAGTCTGAAAGGGAGCTCCTACGAGCAGTACTTC
CASSLKGSSYEQYF
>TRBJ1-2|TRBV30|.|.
TGTGCCTGGAACCAAGACAGAAACTATGGCTACACCTTC
CAWNQDRNYGYTF
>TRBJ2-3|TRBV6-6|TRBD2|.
TGTGCCAGCAGTCGACTAGCGGGGGGCCCTTCTGGCACAGATACGCAGTATTTT
CASSRLAGGPSGTDTQYF
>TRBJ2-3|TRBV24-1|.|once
TGTGCCACCAGTGATTTCAATACGCAGTATTTT
CATSDFNTQYF
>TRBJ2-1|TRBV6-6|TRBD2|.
TGTGCCAGCAGTCCACTCGGGACTAGCGGTAGAGGAAGCTACAATGAGCAGTTCTTC
CASSPLGTSGRGSYNEQFF
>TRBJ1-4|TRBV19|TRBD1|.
TGTGCCAGTACGCCTTCGGCAGGGGGCCCGAGGTTGGAAAAACTGTTTTTT
CASTPSAGGPRLEKLFF
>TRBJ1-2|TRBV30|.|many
TGTGCCTGGAGTGCCGGGAGGAGCTACACCTTC
CAWSAGRSYTF
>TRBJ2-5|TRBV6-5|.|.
TGTGCCAGCAGGGCAGATGACGGGTCTTTGGAGACCCAGTACTTC
CASRADDGSLETQYF
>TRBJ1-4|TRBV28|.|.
TGTGCCAGCGTGGAGGGCTCCGATAATGAAAAACTGTTTTTT
CASVEGSDNEKLFF
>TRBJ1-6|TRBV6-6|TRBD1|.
TGTGCCAGCAGTCGGACAGGGTCGAATTCACCCCTCCACTTT
CASSRTGSNSPLHF
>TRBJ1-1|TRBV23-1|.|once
TGCGCCAGCAGTCAATATAAAGATCTAGACCCCACTGAAGCTTTCTTT
CASSQYKDLDPTEAFF
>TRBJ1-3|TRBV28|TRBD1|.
TGTGCCAGCAGTTCACTACGGGACAGGGGACGGGGGGACACCATATATTTT
CASSSLRDRGRGDTIYF
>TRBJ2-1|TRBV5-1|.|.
TGCGCCAGCAGCGTCGGAGGGACGGCCTACAATGAGCAGTTCTTC
CASSVGGTAYNEQFF
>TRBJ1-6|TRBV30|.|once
TGTGCCTGGAGTTGGGGGGACGGGAATTCACCCCTCCACTTT
CAWSWGDGNSPLHF
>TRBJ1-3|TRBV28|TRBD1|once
TGTGCCAGCAAGCTAGAGGACAGGTCCTCTGGAAACACCATATATTTT
CASKLEDRSSGNTIYF
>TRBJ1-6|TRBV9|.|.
TGTGCCAGCAGCCTAGAGGGGCAAAGCTCACCCCTCCACTTT
CASSLEGQSSPLHF
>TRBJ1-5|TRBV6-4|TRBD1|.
TGTGCCAGCAGTGAATTTTTAACAGGGGGCCGGCCCCAGCATTTT
CASSEFLTGGRPQHF
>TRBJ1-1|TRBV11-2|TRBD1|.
TGTGCCAGCAGCTTAACAGGGGCCAACACTGAAGCTTTCTTT
CASSLTGANTEAFF
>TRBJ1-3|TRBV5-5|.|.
TGTGCCAGCAGCTTGGACTCGGGGAGCGGAAACACCATATATTTT
CASSLDSGSGNTIYF
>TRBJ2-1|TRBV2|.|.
TGTGCCAGCAGTGAGGGGGAGGTCCAATACAATGAGCAGTTCTTC
CASSEGEVQYNEQFF
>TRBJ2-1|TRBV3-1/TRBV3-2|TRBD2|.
TGTGCCAGCAGCCAATGGACTAGCTCCTACAATGAGCAGTTCTTC
CASSQWTSSYNEQFF
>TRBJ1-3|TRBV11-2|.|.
TGTGCCAGCAGCTCTCAGGGAAACACCATATATTTT
CASSSQGNTIYF
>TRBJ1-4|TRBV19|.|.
TGTGCCAGTAGTCGGTTTGGGGGCGCTGGGATTAATGAAAAACTGTTTTTT
CASSRFGGAGINEKLFF
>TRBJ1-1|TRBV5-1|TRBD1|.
TGCGCCAGCAGCTTGACCCCCGGGACAGGGACTGAAGCTTTCTTT
CASSLTPGTGTEAFF
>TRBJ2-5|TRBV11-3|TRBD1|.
TGTGCCAGCAGCTTTGGGACAGGGGTTAGGGAGACCCAGTACTTC
CASSFGTGVRETQYF
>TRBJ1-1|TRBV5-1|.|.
TGCGCCAGCAGCTTGGACAGGCAGAACACTGAAGCTTTCTTT
CASSLDRQNTEAFF
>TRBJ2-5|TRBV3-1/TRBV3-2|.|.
TGTGCCAGCAGTCCCTCGCGGAGAGAGACCCAGTACTTC
CASSPSRRETQYF
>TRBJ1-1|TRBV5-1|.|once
TGCGCCAGCAGCTTTATATCTAACACTGAAGCTTTCTTT
CASSFISNTEAFF
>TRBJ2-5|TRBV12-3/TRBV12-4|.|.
TGTGCCAGCAGTTTGCGGCTGGAAGAGACCCAGTACTTC
CASSLRLEETQYF
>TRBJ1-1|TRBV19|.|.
TGTGCCAGTAGTATAGGGGGAGGGGACACTGAAGCTTTCTTT
CASSIGGGDTEAFF
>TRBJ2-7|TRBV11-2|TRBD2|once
TGTGCCAGCAGCTTAGAACCCGGGGGGGGGCATTACGAGCAGTACTTC
CASSLEPGGGHYEQYF
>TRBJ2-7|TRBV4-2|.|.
TGTGCCAGCAGCCAAGATCTGGGGCCCTACGAGCAGTACTTC
CASSQDLGPYEQYF
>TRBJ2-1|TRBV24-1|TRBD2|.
TGTGCCACCAGTGACGGCGGGGGTTACAATGAGCAGTTCTTC
CATSDGGGYNEQFF
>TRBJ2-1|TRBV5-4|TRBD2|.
TGTGCCAGCAGCTTGGCCGGGAGGGTGGAGCAATGTGGGGGGCAGTTCTTC
CASSLAGRVEQCGGQFF
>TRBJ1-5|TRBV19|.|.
TGTGCCAGTACCAGTGAGGCCAACGCACATCAGCCCCAGCATTTT
CASTSEANAHQPQHF
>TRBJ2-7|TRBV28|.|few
TGTGCCAGCAGTTCAACAGGGCTTAACTCCTACGAGCAGTACTTC
CASSSTGLNSYEQYF
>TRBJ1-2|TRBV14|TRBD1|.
TGTGCCAGCAGCCCACAGAACCCCGAACAGGGGGCCCTGTTTAACTATGGCTACACCTTC
CASSPQNPEQGALFNYGYTF
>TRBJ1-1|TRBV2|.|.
TGTGCCAGCGGACCCCAGGGGAAGGGCACTGAAGCTTTCTTT
CASGPQGKGTEAFF
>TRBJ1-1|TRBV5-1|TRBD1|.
TGCGCCAGCAGCTTGGCCGGGACAGGGACCATGAACACTGAAGCTTTCTTT
CASSLAGTGTMNTEAFF
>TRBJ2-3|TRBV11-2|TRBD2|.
TGTGCCAGCAGCTTAGCTGGCGGGGGGAAGAAGTATTTT
CASSLAGGGKKYF